This TCR beta chain was observed in a study of regulatory T cells in long-lasting Graves disease. The study's findings and limits: Examination was confined to peripheral blood, excluding thyroid tissue.

This CDR3 spans 14 amino acids. V was clipped by 1 base and J by 1 base; unmatched bases: 2. Germline CDR1 reads SQVTM; CDR2 reads ANQGSEA. Relying on iRepertoire HTBI primers and Arm-PCR of CDR3 regions, the team built TCR beta libraries. TCRdb re-called the multiplex PCR reads through MiXCR, storing one row per CDR3 protein. This table holds 580,000 or so distinct CDR3 sequences, 15% to 20% found once. A few counts support this clonotype. Its antigen is not identified. The time point denotes: newly diagnosed GD, antithyroid drugs for less than 3 months. RNA extracted from PBMCs served as the sequencing template. Patients came through an endocrinology department, and that department was in Xi'an, China. These data are also associated with another study on T cells in Graves' hyperthyroidism and ophthalmopathy. This second report adds: HTBI primers were used for first-round RT-PCR of the TCR CDR3. Ophthalmopathy, as predicted by the model, came a median roughly 6.5 months after the prediction.

This receptor was taken from a young man with Graves disease. This sample comprised peripheral blood mononuclear cells (PBMCs), obtained at new diagnosis, from a patient treated with antithyroid drugs. The rearrangement links TRBV29-1 to TRBJ2-3; 7 nucleotides match TRBD2. CDR3 in amino acids: CSVEAREGTDTQYF. Here the CDR3 DNA reads TGCAGCGTTGAAGCCCGGGAGGGCACAGATACGCAGTATTTT.